A single sample gave rise to the 30 T cell receptor beta chains below, sequenced in a study of T cell changes during pregnancy in multiple sclerosis. Produced via immunoSEQ multiplex PCR; TCRdb's table is partial and in-frame only. This sample has approximately 66,000 clones; around 92% occur once, and the top ten carry roughly 2%. Source: peripheral blood, taken in the third trimester of pregnancy. The receptors were sampled from a female donor in good health, enrolled as a control in a pregnancy study.

This clone was detected only a few times. The chain uses TRBV6-4 and TRBJ1-1; no definite D call. CDR1 and CDR2 (germline): MRHNA, SNTAGT. There are 12 residues in the CDR3. V lost 7 bases and J lost 8, with 14 bases in between. In DNA form, the CDR3 reads TGTGCCAGCACGAGGACCCAGCGGGAAGCTTTCTTT. Residues: CASTRTQREAFF.

The chain's CDR3 is CASRVEASTDTQYF. The CDR3 region has the DNA TGTGCCAGCAGGGTAGAAGCTAGCACAGATACGCAGTATTTT. The chain links TRBV2 to TRBJ2-3; no reliable D call. Per the germline V gene, CDR1 is SNHLY and CDR2 is FYNNEI. V was trimmed by 6 bases and J by 0 bases, leaving 10 bases between them. The CDR3 covers 14 residues. The full variable domain, with the rest looked up from reference TRBV2 and TRBJ2-3, is EPEVTQTPSHQVTQMGQEVILRCVPISNHLYFYWYRQILGQKVEFLVSFYNNEISEKSEIFDDQFSVERPDGSNFTLKIRSTKLEDSAMYFCASRVEASTDTQYFGPGTRLTVL.

This clone was picked up one time. The CDR3 DNA reads TGTGCCATCAGTGAGTCGCGCCTAGCGGGTCTCGAGCAGTACTTC. Translating it yields CAISESRLAGLEQYF. This sequence joins TRBV10-3 and TRBJ2-7, with 8 bases aligning to TRBD2. The CDR3 totals 15 residues. V trimming: 0 bases; J trimming: 6 bases; junction bases outside the gene matches: 7. Germline CDR1 is ENHRY and CDR2 is SYGVKD.

The rearrangement joins TRBV5-6 to TRBJ2-3; the match to TRBD2 covers 8 bases. Unmatched junction bases numbered 13, after V lost 4 bases and J lost 0 bases. The CDR3 extends over 18 amino acids. Germline assignment: CDR1 SGHDT and CDR2 YYEEEE. The CDR3 DNA follows: TGTGCCAGCAGCGGGGGGTTGACGGGGGGGCCGAGCACAGATACGCAGTATTTT. It is translated as CASSGGLTGGPSTDTQYF.

The chain recombines TRBV6-1 with TRBJ2-3; D may be TRBD1 (5 bases). The CDR3 is 12 residues long. V was trimmed by 8 bases and J by 6 bases, leaving 12 bases between them. Per germline, CDR1 MNHNS and CDR2 SASEGT. The CDR3: CASYRGADTQYF. As DNA, the CDR3 is TGTGCCAGCTACCGTGGGGCGGATACGCAGTATTTT.

V gene TRBV6-5 combines with J gene TRBJ1-1; D may be TRBD1 (5 bases). This CDR3 contains 15 residues. V was pared by 7 bases and J by 1 base, with 16 bases between. The germline CDR1 and CDR2 sequences are MNHEY and SVGAGI. The CDR3 DNA reads as TGTGCCAGCACGGTATTGGGGGGATCGAACACTGAAGCTTTCTTT. Amino acid sequence: CASTVLGGSNTEAFF.

The rearrangement joins TRBV11-2 to TRBJ2-5; D is possibly TRBD2 (5 bases). The CDR3 contains 14 residues. CDR1 is SGHAT, CDR2 FQNNGV, per germline. Between the trimmed V and J ends, which lost 4 bases and 1 base, there was a span of 10 bases. As DNA, the CDR3 is TGTGCCAGCAGCTCCCGGGCGGGCCAAGAGACCCAGTACTTC. It translates to CASSSRAGQETQYF.

In its sample, this clone was seen once. The CDR3 reads CASSGDKLRSGANVLTF. CDR3 DNA: TGCGCCAGCAGTGGGGACAAACTGCGCTCTGGGGCCAACGTCCTGACTTTC. V gene TRBV5-1 combines with J gene TRBJ2-6; D perhaps matches TRBD1 (6 bases). Per the germline V gene, CDR1 is SGHRS and CDR2 is YFSETQ. This CDR3 has 17 residues. Trimming took off 5 bases at V and 0 bases at J, with 15 bases between the two ends.

This sequence joins TRBV6-5 and TRBJ2-3; D uncertain. V was cut by 0 bases and J by 7 bases, with 14 bases left in between. The CDR3 runs 15 residues. The germline gives CDR1 MNHEY, CDR2 SVGAGI. CDR3 residues: CASSYSILAVYTQYF. The CDR3 region has the DNA TGTGCCAGCAGTTACTCGATACTTGCGGTATATACGCAGTATTTT.

This clone has just one count. The genes are TRBV5-1 and TRBJ1-2; 7 nucleotides align to TRBD1. The germline gives CDR1 SGHRS, CDR2 YFSETQ. The ends lost 1 base at V and 6 bases at J; junction bases unmatched: 9. This CDR3 has 15 amino acids. CDR3 amino acids: CASSLFDGQADGYTF. In DNA, the CDR3 is TGCGCCAGCAGCTTGTTTGACGGACAGGCCGATGGCTACACCTTC.

This sequence joins TRBV6-1 and TRBJ2-1, with TRBD2 identical over 11 bases. Germline V gives CDR1 MNHNS, CDR2 SASEGT. This CDR3 spans 13 amino acids. V shed 8 bases, J shed 8 bases, and the junction held 5 bases outside the gene matches. CDR3 loop: CASRLAGGDEQFF. The CDR3, as DNA: TGTGCCAGCCGCCTAGCGGGGGGTGATGAGCAGTTCTTC.

The chain has TRBV6-5 and TRBJ2-1, with a tentative D call TRBD2 (6 bases). The CDR3 sequence is 15 residues long. Trimming removed 0 bases at V and 7 bases at J, with 13 bases between. Germline values: CDR1 MNHEY, CDR2 SVGAGI. The CDR3 protein is CASSYSGGMANEQFF. In DNA form, the CDR3 reads TGTGCCAGCAGTTACTCGGGGGGTATGGCGAATGAGCAGTTCTTC.

The V call is TRBV29-1, the J call TRBJ2-5, with 7 bases lining up with TRBD2. The CDR3 extends over 12 amino acids. The V and J ends lost 7 bases and 2 bases, in that order; junction bases with no gene match: 4. Germline V gene sequence: CDR1 SQVTM, CDR2 ANQGSEA. CDR3 DNA: TGCAGCGGGGGAGCGGGACAAGAGACCCAGTACTTC. Residues: CSGGAGQETQYF.

The J gene is TRBJ2-1, the V gene TRBV27, with 8 bases fitting TRBD2. Trimming cost V 1 base and J 0 bases; bases outside gene matches: 11. The CDR3 length is 19 residues. Germline V gene sequence: CDR1 MNHEY, CDR2 SMNVEV (reference sequence). CDR3 region: CASSLYGRTSRSSYNEQFF. DNA of the CDR3: TGTGCCAGCAGTTTATACGGACGGACTAGCCGGAGCTCCTACAATGAGCAGTTCTTC.

The chain has TRBV14 and TRBJ1-2; no clear D. V lost 4 bases, J lost 4 bases, and 10 bases lay in between. Germline CDR1 SGHDN, CDR2 FVKESK. CDR3 length: 13 amino acids. This CDR3 is CASSPLRGYGYTF. The DNA for the CDR3 is TGTGCCAGCAGCCCCCTACGGGGCTATGGCTACACCTTC.

This sequence joins TRBV4-1 and TRBJ1-3; perhaps TRBD1 as D (5 bases). The CDR3 length is 16 residues. The V and J ends lost 1 base and 0 bases respectively, with 10 bases between them. In germline, CDR1 is MGHRA, CDR2 YSYEKL. DNA of the CDR3: TGCGCCAGCAGCCAAGGCGGGACTTCCTCTGGAAACACCATATATTTT. It is translated as CASSQGGTSSGNTIYF.

The chain employs TRBV19 and TRBJ1-4, with 7 nucleotides matching TRBD1. J gave up 8 bases and V 5 bases, and 5 bases lay outside the gene matches. The CDR3 extends over 13 amino acids. The germline V gene encodes CDR1 LNHDA and CDR2 SQIVND (reference sequence). The CDR3 sequence is CASSLGQREKLFF. In DNA form, the CDR3 reads TGTGCCAGTAGTTTGGGACAGAGGGAAAAACTGTTTTTT.

The rearrangement links TRBV5-5 to TRBJ1-5; TRBD1 agrees at 7 bases. Germline lookup yields CDR1 SGHKS and CDR2 YYEKEE (reference sequence). Losses at the gene ends were 3 bases for V and 3 bases for J; bases not matched to a gene: 6. The CDR3 runs 15 residues. The DNA for the CDR3 is TGTGCCAGCAGCTCGGCGACAGGGAACAATCAGCCCCAGCATTTT. Translation: CASSSATGNNQPQHF.

V is TRBV28 and J is TRBJ2-3; 8 positions agree with TRBD2. V was clipped by 6 bases and J by 0 bases; unmatched bases: 5. The CDR3 covers 15 residues. The V gene's germline CDR1 is MDHEN and CDR2 SYDVKM. The CDR3 reads CASSYTSGSTDTQYF. The CDR3 DNA sequence: TGTGCCAGCAGCTATACTAGCGGTAGCACAGATACGCAGTATTTT.

In this sample, this clone turned up a few times. J is TRBJ2-7 and V is TRBV7-2; no definite D call. V shed 1 base and J shed 3 bases, with 7 bases lying between them. The CDR3 has 13 residues. From germline, CDR1 is SGHTA and CDR2 FQGNSA. CDR3 nucleotide sequence: TGTGCCAGCAGCTTAGAGCAGGACTACGAGCAGTACTTC. It encodes CASSLEQDYEQYF.

The chain couples TRBV5-6 to TRBJ2-2, with D maybe TRBD2 (6 bases). Germline CDR1 reads SGHDT; CDR2 reads YYEEEE. The ends were cut back, 5 bases at V and 3 bases at J, with 14 bases in the middle. There are 15 residues in the CDR3. The DNA of the CDR3 is TGTGCCAGCAGTCTGGGAGGCCTCTACACCGGGGAGCTGTTTTTT. Its protein is CASSLGGLYTGELFF.

The chain uses TRBV27 and TRBJ2-1; the match to TRBD2 covers 7 bases. In germline, CDR1 is MNHEY, CDR2 SMNVEV (reference sequence). V gave up 3 bases and J gave up 3 bases; unmatched junction bases: 5. The CDR3 is made up of 15 amino acids. The CDR3 bases are TGTGCCAGCAGTTTCGAGGGAGGGATCTACAATGAGCAGTTCTTC. It encodes CASSFEGGIYNEQFF.

The CDR3 loop is CATGDRAYEQYF. The CDR3 nucleotides are TGTGCCACGGGGGACAGGGCCTACGAGCAGTACTTC. The chain couples TRBV2 to TRBJ2-7; 9 bases are shared with TRBD1. The junction had 3 bases not matched to a gene; V was cut back by 10 bases and J by 2 bases. Germline loops: CDR1 SNHLY, CDR2 FYNNEI. CDR3 length equals 12 residues.

In DNA, the CDR3 is TGTGCCAGCAGTCCTATGACAGGACTTTATGGCTACACCTTC. Translating it yields CASSPMTGLYGYTF. The V gene is TRBV27, the J gene TRBJ1-2, with D possibly being TRBD1 (6 bases). Germline V gene data show CDR1 as MNHEY and CDR2 as SMNVEV (reference sequence). Deletions cut 5 bases from V and 5 bases from J, with 15 bases between. This CDR3 is 14 amino acids long.

This clone has a single count. The chain uses TRBV2 and TRBJ2-5, with TRBD1 as a possible D gene (6 bases). CDR1 is SNHLY and CDR2 is FYNNEI in the germline V gene. This CDR3 has 14 amino acids. The V end lost 5 bases, the J end lost 5 bases, and 15 bases lay between the germline ends. The CDR3 loop is CASSKNRVGETQYF. As DNA, the CDR3 is TGTGCCAGCAGTAAGAACAGGGTCGGGGAGACCCAGTACTTC.

V usage is TRBV5-4 and J usage is TRBJ2-3, with D possibly being TRBD2 (7 bases). The CDR3 covers 15 residues. The germline V and J ends were trimmed by 2 bases and 4 bases, with 14 bases remaining between them. Germline V gene data show CDR1 as SGHNT and CDR2 as YYREEE (reference sequence). CDR3 amino acids: CASSLGGGPADTQYF. CDR3 coding DNA: TGTGCCAGCAGCTTAGGGGGGGGCCCTGCAGATACGCAGTATTTT.

The chain uses TRBV18 and TRBJ2-1; tentative D call: TRBD1 (5 bases). The CDR3 has 17 amino acids. CDR1 and CDR2 from the germline V gene are KGHSH and LQKENI. V was shortened by 3 bases and J by 5 bases, with 20 bases between the two germline ends. In DNA form, the CDR3 reads TGTGCCAGCTCACCGTTTCTCAGCCAGGGTGGCCACAATGAGCAGTTCTTC. Translating gives CASSPFLSQGGHNEQFF.

The rearrangement uses TRBV5-1 and TRBJ2-6, with D perhaps matching TRBD1 (6 bases). With 2 bases removed from V and 2 bases from J, the gap between germline ends came to 14 bases. CDR1 is SGHRS and CDR2 is YFSETQ in the germline V gene. The CDR3 runs to 17 residues. The CDR3 is CASSLRQGTPGANVLTF. DNA of the CDR3: TGCGCCAGCAGCTTACGTCAGGGGACCCCTGGGGCCAACGTCCTGACTTTC.

This chain connects TRBV30 to TRBJ1-1; D is uncertain. This CDR3 has 13 residues. From germline, CDR1 is GTSNPN and CDR2 SVGIG (reference sequence). V was cut by 4 bases and J by 1 base, with 10 bases left in between. For the CDR3, the DNA is TGTGCCTGGAATTGGAGGAGGAACACTGAAGCTTTCTTT. Its protein product is CAWNWRRNTEAFF.

This clone was seen just once. The gene calls are TRBV4-3 and TRBJ2-7; 7 positions match TRBD2. This CDR3 has 16 amino acids. The germline V gene has CDR1 LGHNA and CDR2 YSLEER. Losses at the gene ends were 1 base for V and 4 bases for J; bases not matched to a gene: 10. Here the CDR3 reads CASSQAPRASGYEQYF. CDR3 sequence (DNA): TGCGCCAGCAGCCAAGCACCCCGGGCTAGCGGATACGAGCAGTACTTC.